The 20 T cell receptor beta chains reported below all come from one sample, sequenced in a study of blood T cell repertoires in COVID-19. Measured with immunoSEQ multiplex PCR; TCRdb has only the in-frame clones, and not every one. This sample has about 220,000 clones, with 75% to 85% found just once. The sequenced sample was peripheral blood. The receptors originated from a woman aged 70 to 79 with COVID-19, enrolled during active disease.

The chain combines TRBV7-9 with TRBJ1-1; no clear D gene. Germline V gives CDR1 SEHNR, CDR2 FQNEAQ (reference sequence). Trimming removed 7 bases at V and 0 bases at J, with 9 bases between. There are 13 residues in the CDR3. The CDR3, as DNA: TGTGCCAGCACCGTCCAGATGAACACTGAAGCTTTCTTT. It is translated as CASTVQMNTEAFF.

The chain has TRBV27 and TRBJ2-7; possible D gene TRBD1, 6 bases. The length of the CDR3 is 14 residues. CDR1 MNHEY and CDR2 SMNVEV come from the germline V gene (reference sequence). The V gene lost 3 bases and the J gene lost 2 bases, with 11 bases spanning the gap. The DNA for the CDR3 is TGTGCCAGCAGTTTCCAGGGGCATCCCTACGAGCAGTACTTC. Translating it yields CASSFQGHPYEQYF.

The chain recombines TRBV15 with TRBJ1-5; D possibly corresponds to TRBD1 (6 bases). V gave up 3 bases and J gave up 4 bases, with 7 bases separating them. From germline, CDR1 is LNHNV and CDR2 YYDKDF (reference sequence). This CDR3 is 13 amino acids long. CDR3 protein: CATSSGTNQPQHF. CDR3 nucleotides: TGTGCCACCAGCAGCGGGACAAATCAGCCCCAGCATTTT.

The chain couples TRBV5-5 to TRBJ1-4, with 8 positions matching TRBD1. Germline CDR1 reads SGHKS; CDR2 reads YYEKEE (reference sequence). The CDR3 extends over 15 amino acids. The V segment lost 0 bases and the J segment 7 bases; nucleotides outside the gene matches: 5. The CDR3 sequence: CASSLAGQVGEKLFF. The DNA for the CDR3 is TGTGCCAGCAGCTTGGCGGGACAGGTCGGTGAAAAACTGTTTTTT. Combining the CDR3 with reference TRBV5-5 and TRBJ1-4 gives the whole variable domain DAGVTQSPTHLIKTRGQQVTLRCSPISGHKSVSWYQQVLGQGPQFIFQYYEKEERGRGNFPDRFSARQFPNYSSELNVNALLLGDSALYLCASSLAGQVGEKLFFGSGTQLSVL.

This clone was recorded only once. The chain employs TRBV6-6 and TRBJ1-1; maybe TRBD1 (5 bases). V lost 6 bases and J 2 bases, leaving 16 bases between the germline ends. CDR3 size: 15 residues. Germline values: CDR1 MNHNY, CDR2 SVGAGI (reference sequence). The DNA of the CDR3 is TGTGCCAGCAGAACGTCGGGGGTGGGAAACACTGAAGCTTTCTTT. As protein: CASRTSGVGNTEAFF.

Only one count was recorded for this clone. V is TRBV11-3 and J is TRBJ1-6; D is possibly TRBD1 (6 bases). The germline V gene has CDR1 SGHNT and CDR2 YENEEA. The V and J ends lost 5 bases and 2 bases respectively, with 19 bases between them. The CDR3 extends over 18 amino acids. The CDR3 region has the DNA TGTGCCAGCAGCCCATACGGAGGGGGGGCGACCTATAATTCACCCCTCCACTTT. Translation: CASSPYGGGATYNSPLHF.

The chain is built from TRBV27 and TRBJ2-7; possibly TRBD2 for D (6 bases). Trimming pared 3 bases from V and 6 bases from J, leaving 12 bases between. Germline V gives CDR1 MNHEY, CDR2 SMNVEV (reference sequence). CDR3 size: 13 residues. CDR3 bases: TGTGCCAGCAGTTTCGCAGGGAGGAGCGAGCAGTACTTC. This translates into CASSFAGRSEQYF.

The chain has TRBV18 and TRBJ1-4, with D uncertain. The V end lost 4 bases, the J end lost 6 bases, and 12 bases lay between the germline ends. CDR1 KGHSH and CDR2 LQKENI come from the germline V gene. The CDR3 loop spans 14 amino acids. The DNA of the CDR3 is TGTGCCAGCTCACTCAAGGCCGGGGATGAAAAACTGTTTTTT. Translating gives CASSLKAGDEKLFF.

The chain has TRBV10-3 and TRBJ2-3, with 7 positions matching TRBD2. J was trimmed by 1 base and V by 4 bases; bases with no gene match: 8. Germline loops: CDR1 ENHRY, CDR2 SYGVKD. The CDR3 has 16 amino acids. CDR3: CAISGGLGLGTDTQYF. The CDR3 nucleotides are TGTGCCATCAGTGGAGGACTAGGTCTAGGCACAGATACGCAGTATTTT.

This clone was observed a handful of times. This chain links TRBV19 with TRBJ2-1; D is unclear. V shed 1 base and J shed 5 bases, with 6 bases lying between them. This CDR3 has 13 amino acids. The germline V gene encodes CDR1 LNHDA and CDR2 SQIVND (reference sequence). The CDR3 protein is CASSIGSNNEQFF. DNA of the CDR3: TGTGCCAGTAGTATAGGCAGTAACAATGAGCAGTTCTTC. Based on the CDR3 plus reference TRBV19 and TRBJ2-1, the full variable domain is DGGITQSPKYLFRKEGQNVTLSCEQNLNHDAMYWYRQDPGQGLRLIYYSQIVNDFQKGDIAEGYSVSREKKESFPLTVTSAQKNPTAFYLCASSIGSNNEQFFGPGTRLTVL.

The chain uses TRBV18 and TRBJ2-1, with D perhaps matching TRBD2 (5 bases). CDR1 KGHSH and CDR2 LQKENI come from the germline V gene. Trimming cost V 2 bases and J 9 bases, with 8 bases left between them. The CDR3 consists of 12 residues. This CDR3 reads CASSPGESEQFF. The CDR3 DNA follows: TGTGCCAGCTCACCAGGGGAGAGTGAGCAGTTCTTC.

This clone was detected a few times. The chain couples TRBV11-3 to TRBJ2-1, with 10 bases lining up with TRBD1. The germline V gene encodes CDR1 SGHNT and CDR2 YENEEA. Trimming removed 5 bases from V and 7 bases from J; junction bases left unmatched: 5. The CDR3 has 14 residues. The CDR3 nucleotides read TGTGCCAGCAGCGATTGGACAGGGGGTAATGAGCAGTTCTTC. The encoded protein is CASSDWTGGNEQFF.

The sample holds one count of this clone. The CDR3 DNA follows: TGTGCCAGCAGTTCCGGGACAGGGGTTGCGATGAACACTGAAGCTTTCTTT. This encodes CASSSGTGVAMNTEAFF. The chain uses TRBV27 and TRBJ1-1, with TRBD1 matching 10 bases. Germline values: CDR1 MNHEY, CDR2 SMNVEV (reference sequence). J gave up 0 bases and V 4 bases, and 8 bases lay outside the gene matches. This CDR3 contains 17 residues.

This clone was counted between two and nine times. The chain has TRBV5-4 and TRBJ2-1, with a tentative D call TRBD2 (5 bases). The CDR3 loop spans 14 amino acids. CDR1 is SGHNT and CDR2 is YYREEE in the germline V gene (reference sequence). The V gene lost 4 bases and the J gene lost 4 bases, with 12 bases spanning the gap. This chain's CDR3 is CASSTGGGYNEQFF. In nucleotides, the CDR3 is TGTGCCAGCAGCACGGGTGGAGGTTACAATGAGCAGTTCTTC.

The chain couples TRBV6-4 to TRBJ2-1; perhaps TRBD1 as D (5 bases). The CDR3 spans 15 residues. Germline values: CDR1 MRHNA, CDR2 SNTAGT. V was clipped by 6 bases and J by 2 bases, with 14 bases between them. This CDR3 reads CASRPTATPYNEQFF. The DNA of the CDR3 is TGTGCCAGCAGACCGACAGCGACCCCCTACAATGAGCAGTTCTTC.

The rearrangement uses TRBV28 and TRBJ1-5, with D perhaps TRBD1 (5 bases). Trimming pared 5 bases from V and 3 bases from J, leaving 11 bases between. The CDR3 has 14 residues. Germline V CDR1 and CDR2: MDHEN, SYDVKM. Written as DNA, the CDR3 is TGTGCCAGCAGTATACTACAGGTCAATCAGCCCCAGCATTTT. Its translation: CASSILQVNQPQHF.

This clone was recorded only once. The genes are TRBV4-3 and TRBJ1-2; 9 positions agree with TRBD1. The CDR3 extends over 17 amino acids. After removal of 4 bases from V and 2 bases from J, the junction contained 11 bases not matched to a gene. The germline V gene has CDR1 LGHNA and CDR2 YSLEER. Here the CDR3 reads CASSPPGQGSGNYGYTF. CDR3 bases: TGCGCCAGCAGCCCACCGGGACAGGGAAGCGGAAACTATGGCTACACCTTC.

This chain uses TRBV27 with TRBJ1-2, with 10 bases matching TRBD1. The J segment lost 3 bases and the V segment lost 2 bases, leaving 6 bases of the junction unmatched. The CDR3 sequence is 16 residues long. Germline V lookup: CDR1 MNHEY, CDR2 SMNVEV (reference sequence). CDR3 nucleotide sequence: TGTGCCAGCAGTTTACTTGGGACAGGGGTTTACTATGGCTACACCTTC. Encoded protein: CASSLLGTGVYYGYTF.

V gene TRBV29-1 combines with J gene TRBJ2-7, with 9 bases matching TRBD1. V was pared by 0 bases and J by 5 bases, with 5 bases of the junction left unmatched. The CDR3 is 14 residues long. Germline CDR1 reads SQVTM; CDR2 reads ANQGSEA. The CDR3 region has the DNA TGCAGCGTTGAAGACGGAAGACAGGGGGACGAGCAGTACTTC. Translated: CSVEDGRQGDEQYF.

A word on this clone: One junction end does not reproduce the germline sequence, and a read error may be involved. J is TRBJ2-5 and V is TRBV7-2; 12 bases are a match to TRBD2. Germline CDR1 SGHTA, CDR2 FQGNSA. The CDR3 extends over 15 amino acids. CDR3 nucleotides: TGTGCCAGCAGCCTAGCGGGGGGGACCCAAGAGACCCAGTACTTC. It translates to CASSLAGGTQETQYF.